The TCR beta chain under discussion was sequenced for a study of T cells in Graves' hyperthyroidism and ophthalmopathy. Study-level points and caveats: In validation, the model predicted ophthalmopathy. These predictions came a median approximately six months before onset.

A remark on this clonotype: Its antigen is not known.

Using RNA transcripts as the source, TCR beta CDR3 regions were amplified. An initial round of RT-PCR targeting the TCR CDR3 relied on the HTBI primer set. TCRdb reprocessed the multiplex PCR reads via MiXCR and lists one record per CDR3 protein. The repertoire has over 250,000 distinct CDR3 sequences, roughly an eighth of them found once; the top ten carry 30% to 40%. The CDR3 spans 13 residues. Trimming removed 4 bases at V and 1 base at J, with 7 bases between. CDR1 is SGDLS and CDR2 is YYNGEE in the germline V gene. The chain has TRBV9 and TRBJ2-3, with D hard to call. The specimen was blood. The TCR comes from a woman between 35 and 50 years old with Graves' ophthalmopathy. CDR3: CASSPPRTDTQYF. CDR3 nucleotides: TGTGCCAGCAGCCCCCCCCGCACAGATACGCAGTATTTT.